The clone carrying this T cell receptor beta chain came up once. This specimen comes from a study of shared clonotypes between healthy human individuals. This CDR3 is 17 amino acids long. J was trimmed by 2 bases and V by 1 base; bases with no gene match: 6. Germline V gene data show CDR1 as SGHVS and CDR2 as FNYEAQ. Profiled with immunoSEQ multiplex PCR; TCRdb holds only in-frame clones, not every one. The sample has fewer than 3 million clones; just under 95% are singletons. Adults of Caucasian background living in Nashville, Tennessee made up all donors. This receptor was taken from a man younger than 35 in good health. Some clones in this sample may be carry-over from other donors' samples. The sample consisted of naive CD4+ T cells from PBMCs. Subset meaning: CD45RA+ positively selected. This chain uses TRBV7-6 with TRBJ2-5; 11 bases map to TRBD2. The CDR3 nucleotides read TGTGCCAGCAGCTTAGGTCTTAGGACTAGCGGGCAAGAGACCCAGTACTTC. Its protein product is CASSLGLRTSGQETQYF.